These 7 T cell receptor beta chains were all obtained from the same sample, sequenced in a study of blood T cell repertoires in COVID-19. The method was immunoSEQ multiplex PCR; TCRdb's version includes in-frame clones alone and lacks a portion of them. The table has more than 150,000 clones, roughly 76% seen once. The sequenced sample was peripheral blood. These receptors were collected from an elderly woman with COVID-19, enrolled during active disease.

The V call is TRBV28, the J call TRBJ1-6; 7 positions match TRBD1. The CDR3 sequence is 15 residues long. The junction had 8 bases not matched to a gene; V was cut back by 6 bases and J by 6 bases. Germline V gives CDR1 MDHEN, CDR2 SYDVKM. In DNA, the CDR3 is TGTGCCAGCAGATCTGCCCAGGGGGGTAATTCACCCCTCCACTTT. This translates into CASRSAQGGNSPLHF.

This clone was seen a handful of times. The chain joins TRBV11-2 to TRBJ2-4; 7 bases line up with TRBD1. Germline assignment: CDR1 SGHAT and CDR2 FQNNGV. V lost 5 bases, J lost 7 bases, and 8 bases stayed unmatched. The CDR3 totals 14 residues. The DNA of the CDR3 is TGTGCCAGCAGCCTGACAGGGAAGGGGAACATTCAGTACTTC. Its translation: CASSLTGKGNIQYF. Drawing the rest from reference TRBV11-2 and TRBJ2-4, the complete variable domain is EAGVAQSPRYKIIEKRQSVAFWCNPISGHATLYWYQQILGQGPKLLIQFQNNGVVDDSQLPKDRFSAERLKGVDSTLKIQPAKLEDSAVYLCASSLTGKGNIQYFGAGTRLSVL.

The V gene is TRBV4-2, the J gene TRBJ2-3; 8 positions match TRBD2. Germline assignment: CDR1 LGHNA and CDR2 YNFKEQ. Trimming cost V 2 bases and J 2 bases; bases outside gene matches: 6. The CDR3 is made up of 16 amino acids. CDR3 loop: CASSQSSGGYTDTQYF. The CDR3, as DNA: TGTGCCAGCAGCCAATCCAGCGGGGGCTACACAGATACGCAGTATTTT.

The genes are TRBV19 and TRBJ1-2; TRBD1 might be the D (5 bases). V lost 1 base and J lost 4, with 10 bases in between. CDR1 LNHDA and CDR2 SQIVND come from the germline V gene (reference sequence). The CDR3 sequence is 14 residues long. DNA of the CDR3: TGTGCCAGTAGTATAGCGTCAGGGATCTATGGCTACACCTTC. Translated, it gives CASSIASGIYGYTF.

The chain carries TRBV29-1 and TRBJ1-2; TRBD1 is a possible D gene (6 bases). Trimming took 1 base from V and 3 from J, leaving 15 bases between them. This CDR3 is built from 15 residues. The V gene's germline CDR1 is SQVTM and CDR2 ANQGSEA. Here the CDR3 reads CSVEAEGGLYYGYTF. Here the CDR3 DNA reads TGCAGCGTTGAAGCGGAAGGGGGATTATACTATGGCTACACCTTC.

The sample holds a few counts of this clone. J is TRBJ2-1 and V is TRBV4-2; 7 bases are shared with TRBD1. J lost 4 bases, V lost 0 bases, and 21 bases had no gene match. CDR3 length: 21 amino acids. The germline CDR1 and CDR2 sequences are LGHNA and YNFKEQ. CDR3 DNA sequence: TGTGCCAGCAGCCAAGAGGGGTCGCGGGCCCACAGGGGCTTGAAATACAATGAGCAGTTCTTC. This codes for CASSQEGSRAHRGLKYNEQFF.

This rearrangement joins TRBV5-4 to TRBJ1-6; D is uncertain. Germline CDR1 is SGHNT and CDR2 is YYREEE (reference sequence). This CDR3 has 14 amino acids. V lost 2 bases and J lost 5, with 8 bases in between. In DNA, the CDR3 is TGTGCCAGCAGCTTTGGGCCGAATAATTCACCCCTCCACTTT. Translating gives CASSFGPNNSPLHF.